The 25 T cell receptor beta chains below were found in one sample sequenced in a study of breast tumors, draining lymph nodes, adjacent tissues (dated by TCRdb to 2015 to 2016). Libraries were built with multiplex PCR. The instrument was an Illumina HiSeq 2000. TCRdb itself trimmed the public reads at Q25 with fastp, ran MiXCR and retained productive beta chains. Records with the same CDR3 protein are collapsed into one entry carrying the most frequent genes and DNA. Counted in this sample were 55,000 to 75,000 distinct CDR3 sequences; around 43% of them appeared once. The ten largest clones represent about 8.4% of the sample. The sequenced sample consisted of breast tumor tissue. The receptors come from a female donor with breast cancer. Some clones in this sample may be carry-over from other donors' samples.

This clonotype has at least ten counts. The chain links TRBV14 to TRBJ2-7; 7 bases agree with TRBD1. Germline loops: CDR1 SGHDN, CDR2 FVKESK. V was clipped by 2 bases and J by 4 bases; unmatched bases: 2. The CDR3 consists of 13 residues. The CDR3 sequence is CASSQPRGYEQYF. The CDR3 nucleotides read TGTGCCAGCAGCCAACCCAGGGGGTACGAGCAGTACTTC.

This clonotype was observed many times. V usage is TRBV27 and J usage is TRBJ2-5, with 8 positions matching TRBD2. The CDR3 covers 13 residues. Germline lookup yields CDR1 MNHEY and CDR2 SMNVEV (reference sequence). Trimming removed 6 bases from V and 1 base from J; junction bases left unmatched: 1. CDR3 bases: TGTGCCAGCAGGGGACTAGGCCAAGAGACCCAGTACTTC. Translating gives CASRGLGQETQYF.

This clonotype was detected only a few times. The V gene is TRBV27, the J gene TRBJ1-4; possibly TRBD1 for D (6 bases). Germline V CDR1 and CDR2: MNHEY, SMNVEV (reference sequence). Trimming took 3 bases from V and 9 from J, leaving 17 bases between them. The CDR3 is 15 amino acids. The CDR3 region has the DNA TGTGCCAGCAGTTTTTCGCACCTTACAGGGAAAAAACTGTTTTTT. Protein: CASSFSHLTGKKLFF.

This clonotype has a count of ten or more. This rearrangement joins TRBV18 to TRBJ2-7; D is possibly TRBD1 (6 bases). Trimming left V 4 bases short and J 2 bases short, with 15 bases between. CDR1 is KGHSH and CDR2 is LQKENI in the germline V gene. This CDR3 contains 15 residues. The CDR3 nucleotides read TGTGCCAGCTCACTTACAGGGAGTGGGGCCTACGAGCAGTACTTC. Protein product: CASSLTGSGAYEQYF.

For this clonotype: Compared with germline, one end of the junction differs, possibly owing to a read error. The V call is TRBV6-6, the J call TRBJ2-2; weak D call: TRBD2 (6 bases). The CDR3 runs to 15 residues. Germline-derived CDR1 and CDR2 are MNHNY and SVGAGI (reference sequence). CDR3: CASSLPGRGTGERFF. As DNA, the CDR3 is TGTGCCAGCAGTTTACCAGGGCGGGGCACCGGGGAGCGGTTTTTT.

The chain carries TRBV10-3 and TRBJ2-2, with D perhaps matching TRBD1 (5 bases). CDR3 length: 14 amino acids. Germline-derived CDR1 and CDR2 are ENHRY and SYGVKD. Trimming stripped 8 bases from V and 8 bases from J, with 18 bases between. CDR3 nucleotide sequence: TGTGCCATCGGGATAAGGGGAAACAAAGGGGAGCTGTTTTTT. Residues: CAIGIRGNKGELFF.

This clonotype was detected ten times or more. The V gene is TRBV5-1, the J gene TRBJ2-1; D is ambiguous. Germline V gene data show CDR1 as SGHRS and CDR2 as YFSETQ. The V end lost 0 bases, the J end lost 0 bases, and 7 bases lay between the germline ends. CDR3 length: 15 residues. Written as DNA, the CDR3 is TGCGCCAGCAGCTTGGACTCAAGCTCCTACAATGAGCAGTTCTTC. Protein sequence: CASSLDSSSYNEQFF.

The V gene is TRBV6-4, the J gene TRBJ2-6, with 7 bases that match TRBD1. Germline V CDR1 and CDR2: MRHNA, SNTAGT. The CDR3 has 15 amino acids. The V gene end was trimmed by 8 bases and the J gene end by 0 bases; junction bases not matched to a gene: 4. The CDR3 here is CASSDRASGANVLTF. CDR3 nucleotide sequence: TGTGCCAGCTCCGACAGGGCCTCTGGGGCCAACGTCCTGACTTTC.

This clonotype was seen a handful of times. Since a much larger clone is just one base distant, this may be a read error. The chain has TRBV9 and TRBJ2-7, with TRBD2 matching over 12 bases. This CDR3 region has 16 residues. Germline loops: CDR1 SGDLS, CDR2 YYNGEE. CDR3 in amino acids: CASSSGGAMRSYAQYF. CDR3 sequence (DNA): TGTGCCAGCTCTAGCGGGGGGGCGATGAGGTCCTACGCGCAGTACTTC. The full variable domain, rest sourced from reference TRBV9 and TRBJ2-7, is DSGVTQTPKHLITATGQRVTLRCSPRSGDLSVYWYQQSLDQGLQFLIQYYNGEERAKGNILERFSAQQFPDLHSELNLSSLELGDSALYFCASSSGGAMRSYAQYFGPGTRLTVT.

This clonotype came up many times. J is TRBJ2-3 and V is TRBV30; no firm D call. This CDR3 contains 12 residues. Deletions cut 4 bases from V and 4 bases from J, with 9 bases between. The germline gives CDR1 GTSNPN, CDR2 SVGIG (reference sequence). CDR3: CAWTRGPDTQYF. The CDR3 DNA follows: TGTGCCTGGACCCGTGGACCAGATACGCAGTATTTT.

On this clonotype: A much larger clone lies a single base off, so this may be a read error. The chain combines TRBV20-1 with TRBJ2-1; 10 bases are a match to TRBD1. Germline CDR1 and CDR2: DFQATT and SNEGSKA (reference sequence). The CDR3 covers 12 residues. CDR3 sequence reads: CSARDRGDEPFF. The CDR3 nucleotides read TGCAGTGCTCGGGACAGGGGCGATGAGCCGTTCTTC.

J is TRBJ2-1 and V is TRBV6-2 or TRBV6-3, with TRBD2 identical over 11 bases. The CDR3 consists of 14 residues. Per the germline V gene, CDR1 is MNHEY and CDR2 is SVGEGT. The ends lost 0 bases at V and 9 bases at J; junction bases unmatched: 1. The CDR3 DNA reads as TGTGCCAGCAGTTACTCGCTAGCGGGGGGTGAGCAGTTCTTC. This gives the protein CASSYSLAGGEQFF.

This clonotype is labeled medium-sized (0.01 to 0.1%). The chain uses TRBV20-1 and TRBJ2-7; 7 bases are a match to TRBD2. Per the germline V gene, CDR1 is DFQATT and CDR2 is SNEGSKA (reference sequence). V was clipped by 3 bases and J by 7 bases; unmatched bases: 15. This CDR3 has 15 residues. The CDR3 DNA is TGCAGTGCTAGTCTGCCGGGACTACGGGAAAGGGAGCAGTACTTC. This gives the protein CSASLPGLREREQYF.

This clonotype has a count of ten or more. The J gene is TRBJ2-5, the V gene TRBV20-1; D is undetermined. The V gene's germline CDR1 is DFQATT and CDR2 SNEGSKA (reference sequence). The CDR3 is 10 amino acids. The CDR3, as DNA: TGCAGCGTTGGACAAGAGACCCAGTACTTC. Translating gives CSVGQETQYF.

Ten or more counts support this clonotype. The V call is TRBV20-1, the J call TRBJ1-2; unclear D gene. The germline CDR1 and CDR2 sequences are DFQATT and SNEGSKA (reference sequence). Trimming took off 6 bases at V and 4 bases at J, with 6 bases between the two ends. CDR3 size: 10 residues. CDR3 nucleotides: TGCAGTGCGAGGATCTATGGCTACACCTTC. Amino acids: CSARIYGYTF.

This clonotype occurred a few times. V and J are TRBV28 and TRBJ2-7, with D possibly being TRBD1 or TRBD2 (6 bases each). With 0 bases removed from V and 2 bases from J, the gap between germline ends came to 14 bases. This CDR3 is built from 16 residues. Looked up from germline, CDR1 is MDHEN and CDR2 is SYDVKM. The CDR3 region has the DNA TGTGCCAGCAGTTTATGGGGGGGCAGGGGCGCCTACGAGCAGTACTTC. Translated, it gives CASSLWGGRGAYEQYF.

The chain is built from TRBV12-3 or TRBV12-4 and TRBJ2-5; 10 bases match TRBD1. V was clipped by 6 bases and J by 1 base; unmatched bases: 5. The CDR3 extends over 15 amino acids. Written as DNA, the CDR3 is TGTGCCAGCAGATCCGGGACAGGGGCCCAAGAGACCCAGTACTTC. This translates into CASRSGTGAQETQYF.

The sample holds many counts of this clonotype. The chain uses TRBV29-1 and TRBJ2-3; 12 nucleotides match TRBD2. This CDR3 comprises 14 residues. Unmatched junction bases numbered 3, after V lost 4 bases and J lost 4 bases. Germline V gives CDR1 SQVTM, CDR2 ANQGSEA. This chain's CDR3 is CSVVRLAGADTQYF. The DNA for the CDR3 is TGCAGCGTTGTCCGACTAGCGGGAGCAGATACGCAGTATTTT.

In its sample, this clonotype was seen many times. The V and J genes are TRBV7-3 and TRBJ2-7; 8 bases align to TRBD1. CDR1 SGHTA and CDR2 FQGTGA come from the germline V gene. The CDR3 consists of 14 residues. The J segment lost 9 bases and the V segment lost 0 bases, leaving 7 bases of the junction unmatched. CDR3 DNA sequence: TGTGCCAGCAGCTTAACTGGACAGGGAGAAGGGCAGTACTTC. Protein product: CASSLTGQGEGQYF.

This clonotype showed up many times. The chain has TRBV11-3 and TRBJ2-1; 9 nucleotides line up with TRBD2. Germline V CDR1 and CDR2: SGHNT, YENEEA. The CDR3 totals 17 residues. V shed 0 bases and J 4 bases; nucleotides not matched to a gene: 7. Here the CDR3 reads CASSLDSGGSRYNEQFF. CDR3 DNA: TGTGCCAGCAGCTTAGACAGCGGGGGGTCTAGATACAATGAGCAGTTCTTC.

About this clonotype itself: A much larger clone differs by one base, so this may be a read error. The genes are TRBV4-2 and TRBJ2-3; 15 nucleotides match TRBD2. Germline V gene data show CDR1 as LGHNA and CDR2 as YNFKEQ. V was clipped by 3 bases and J by 8 bases; unmatched bases: 12. The CDR3 is 18 residues long. CDR3 DNA: TGTGCCAGCAGCCACGTCCCGGGACTAGCGGGAGGAGCAGGTACGCAGTATTTT. This sequence encodes CASSHVPGLAGGAGTQYF.

This clonotype was seen ten or more times. The chain recombines TRBV20-1 with TRBJ1-2; TRBD1 matches 9 bases. The CDR3 has 14 amino acids. V lost 3 bases to trimming and J lost 4 bases; unmatched junction nucleotides: 6. Germline V gives CDR1 DFQATT, CDR2 SNEGSKA (reference sequence). CDR3 region: CSASYRGQGYGYTF. The DNA of the CDR3 is TGCAGTGCTAGCTACAGGGGGCAGGGCTATGGCTACACCTTC.

The chain couples TRBV24-1 to TRBJ1-5; D unclear. The germline gives CDR1 KGHDR, CDR2 SFDVKD. The CDR3 length is 15 residues. Between the trimmed V and J ends, which lost 3 bases and 11 bases, there was a span of 19 bases. The DNA of the CDR3 is TGTGCCACCAGTGATATACGGTCTCCCCAAGAGACCCAGCATTTT. Protein product: CATSDIRSPQETQHF.

The J gene is TRBJ1-1, the V gene TRBV6-1; possibly TRBD1 for D (5 bases). CDR3 length equals 12 residues. The V gene lost 8 bases and the J gene lost 7 bases, with 14 bases spanning the gap. CDR1 MNHNS and CDR2 SASEGT come from the germline V gene. This CDR3 is CASAEQAREAFF. CDR3 DNA: TGTGCCAGCGCAGAACAGGCACGTGAAGCTTTCTTT.

This clonotype was seen ten or more times. The CDR3, as DNA: TGTGCCAGCAGTGCCCGACTAGCCCTGGCAGATACGCAGTATTTT. Protein: CASSARLALADTQYF. This chain joins TRBV28 and TRBJ2-3; 7 bases are a match to TRBD2. The V gene's germline CDR1 is MDHEN and CDR2 SYDVKM. This CDR3 is built from 15 residues. With 5 bases clipped from V and 4 bases from J, the junction kept 9 bases outside the gene matches.